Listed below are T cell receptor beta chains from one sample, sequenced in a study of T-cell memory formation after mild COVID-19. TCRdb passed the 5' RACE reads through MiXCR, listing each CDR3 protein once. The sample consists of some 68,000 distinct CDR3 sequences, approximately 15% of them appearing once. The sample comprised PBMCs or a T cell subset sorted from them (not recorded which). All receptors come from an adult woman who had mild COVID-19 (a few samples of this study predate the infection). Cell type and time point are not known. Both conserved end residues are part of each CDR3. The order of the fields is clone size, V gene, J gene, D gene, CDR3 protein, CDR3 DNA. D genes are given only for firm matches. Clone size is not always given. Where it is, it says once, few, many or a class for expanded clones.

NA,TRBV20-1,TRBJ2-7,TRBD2,CSARAVIAGERQYF,TGCAGTGCTAGAGCAGTAATAGCGGGAGAAAGGCAGTACTTC
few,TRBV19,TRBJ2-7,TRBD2,CASILTSGNSYEQYF,TGTGCCAGTATTCTGACTAGCGGGAACTCCTACGAGCAGTACTTC
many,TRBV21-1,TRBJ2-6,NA,CASSNVGAGANVLTF,NA
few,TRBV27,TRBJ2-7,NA,CASSDLLEGGKGEQYF,TGTGCCAGCTCCGATTTGTTAGAGGGAGGAAAGGGCGAGCAGTACTTC
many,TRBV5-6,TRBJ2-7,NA,CASSLGAVVYYEQYF,TGTGCCAGCAGCTTGGGAGCGGTCGTTTACTACGAGCAGTACTTC
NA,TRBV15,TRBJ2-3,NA,CATSATRGTDTQYF,TGTGCCACCAGCGCGACAAGGGGGACAGATACGCAGTATTTT
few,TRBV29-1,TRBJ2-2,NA,CSVYEGTGELFF,TGCAGCGTTTACGAGGGTACCGGGGAGCTGTTTTTT
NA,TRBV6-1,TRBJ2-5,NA,CASSAFWRSQETQYF,TGTGCCAGCAGCGCCTTTTGGCGGTCCCAAGAGACCCAGTACTTC
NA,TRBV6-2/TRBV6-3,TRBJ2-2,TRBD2,CASSYGTTNTGELFF,TGTGCCAGCAGTTACGGGACTACCAACACCGGGGAGCTGTTTTTT
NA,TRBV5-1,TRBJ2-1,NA,CASSFLDSQFF,TGCGCCAGCAGCTTCCTCGATTCGCAGTTCTTC
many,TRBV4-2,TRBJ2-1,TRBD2,CASSPGLAGDNEQFF,TGTGCCAGCAGCCCAGGACTAGCGGGAGACAATGAGCAGTTCTTC
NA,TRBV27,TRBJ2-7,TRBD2,CASSFGTSGSNEQYF,TGTGCCAGCAGTTTCGGGACTAGCGGGAGTAACGAGCAGTACTTC
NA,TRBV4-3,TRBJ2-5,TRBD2,CASSQEGDLAGQETQYF,TGCGCCAGCAGCCAAGAGGGGGATCTAGCGGGCCAAGAGACCCAGTACTTC
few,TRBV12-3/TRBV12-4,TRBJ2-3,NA,CATRERVSDTQYF,TGTGCCACAAGAGAGAGAGTTTCAGATACGCAGTATTTT
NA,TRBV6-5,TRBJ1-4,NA,CASSYSPEDATNEKLFF,TGTGCCAGCAGTTACTCCCCCGAAGATGCAACTAATGAAAAACTGTTTTTT
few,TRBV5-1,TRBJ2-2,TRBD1,CASTASQGANTGELFF,TGCGCCAGCACAGCTTCACAGGGGGCAAACACCGGGGAGCTGTTTTTT
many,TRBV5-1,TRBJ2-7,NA,CASSLSGFEQYF,TGCGCCAGCAGCTTGAGTGGGTTCGAGCAGTACTTC
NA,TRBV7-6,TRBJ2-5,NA,CASSLAPGEARQETQYF,TGTGCCAGCAGCTTAGCCCCAGGGGAGGCCCGACAAGAGACCCAGTACTTC
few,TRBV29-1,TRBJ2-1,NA,CSVVRDSYNEQFF,TGCAGCGTTGTAAGGGACTCATACAATGAGCAGTTCTTC
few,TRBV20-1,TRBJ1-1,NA,CSARWAREAEAFF,TGCAGTGCTAGATGGGCCCGTGAAGCTGAAGCTTTCTTT
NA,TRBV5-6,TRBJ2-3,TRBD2,CASSLAGGRAQLVLPDTQYF,TGTGCCAGCAGCTTGGCTGGCGGGAGGGCCCAACTTGTGCTCCCAGATACGCAGTATTTT
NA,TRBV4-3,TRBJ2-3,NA,CASSQGVALGTDTQYF,TGCGCCAGCAGCCAAGGCGTCGCACTCGGCACAGATACGCAGTATTTT
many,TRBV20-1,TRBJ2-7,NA,CSARVPSTYEQYF,TGCAGTGCTAGAGTCCCCAGTACCTACGAGCAGTACTTC
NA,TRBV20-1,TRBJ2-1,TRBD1,CSARDYPTGGNEQFF,TGCAGTGCTAGAGATTACCCGACAGGGGGCAATGAGCAGTTCTTC
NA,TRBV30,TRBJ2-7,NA,CAWTQGTYEQYF,TGTGCCTGGACCCAAGGCACCTACGAGCAGTACTTC
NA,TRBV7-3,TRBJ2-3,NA,CASSPLGWMNTQYF,TGTGCCAGCAGCCCGCTGGGATGGATGAATACGCAGTATTTT
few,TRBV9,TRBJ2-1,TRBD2,CASASGENEQFF,TGTGCCAGCGCGAGCGGGGAAAATGAGCAGTTCTTC
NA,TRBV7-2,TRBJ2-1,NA,CASSLVPGNEQFF,TGTGCCAGCAGCTTAGTCCCGGGAAATGAGCAGTTCTTC
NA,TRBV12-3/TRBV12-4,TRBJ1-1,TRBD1,CASSLSDRANTEAFF,TGTGCCAGCAGTTTATCGGACAGGGCAAACACTGAAGCTTTCTTT
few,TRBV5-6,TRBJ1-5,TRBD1,CASSLLQGADQPQHF,TGTGCCAGCAGCTTACTACAGGGGGCGGATCAGCCCCAGCATTTT
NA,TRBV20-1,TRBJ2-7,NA,CSVGPSYEQYF,TGCAGTGTAGGCCCTAGCTACGAGCAGTACTTC
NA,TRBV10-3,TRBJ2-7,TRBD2,CAISVEGTSGNYEQYF,TGTGCCATCAGTGTCGAGGGCACTAGCGGGAACTACGAGCAGTACTTC
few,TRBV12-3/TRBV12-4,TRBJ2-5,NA,CASSFREGDEETQYF,TGTGCCAGCAGTTTTCGAGAGGGGGACGAAGAGACCCAGTACTTC
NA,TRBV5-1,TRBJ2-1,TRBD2,CASSFSGGASGYNEQFF,TGCGCCAGCAGCTTTAGCGGGGGGGCGAGCGGCTACAATGAGCAGTTCTTC
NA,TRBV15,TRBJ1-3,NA,CATSREGVGVFSGNTIYF,TGTGCCACCAGCAGAGAAGGTGTTGGGGTGTTCTCTGGAAACACCATATATTTT